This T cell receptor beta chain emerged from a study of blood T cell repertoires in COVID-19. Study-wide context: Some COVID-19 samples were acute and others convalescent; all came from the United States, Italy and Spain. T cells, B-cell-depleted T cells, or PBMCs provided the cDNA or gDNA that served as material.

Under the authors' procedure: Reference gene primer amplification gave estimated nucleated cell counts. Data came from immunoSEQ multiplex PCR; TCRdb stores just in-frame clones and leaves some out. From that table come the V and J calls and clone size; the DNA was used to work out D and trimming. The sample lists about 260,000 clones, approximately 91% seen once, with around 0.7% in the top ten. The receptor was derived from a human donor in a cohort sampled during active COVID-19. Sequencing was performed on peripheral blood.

CDR3 sequence (DNA): TGTGCCTGGACGGAGTGGCAGGGAATTTATGGCTACACCTTC. It encodes CAWTEWQGIYGYTF. The chain carries TRBV30 and TRBJ1-2, with D maybe TRBD1 (5 bases). Trimming took off 4 bases at V and 5 bases at J, with 17 bases between the two ends. Germline CDR1 reads GTSNPN; CDR2 reads SVGIG (reference sequence). CDR3 length equals 14 residues.